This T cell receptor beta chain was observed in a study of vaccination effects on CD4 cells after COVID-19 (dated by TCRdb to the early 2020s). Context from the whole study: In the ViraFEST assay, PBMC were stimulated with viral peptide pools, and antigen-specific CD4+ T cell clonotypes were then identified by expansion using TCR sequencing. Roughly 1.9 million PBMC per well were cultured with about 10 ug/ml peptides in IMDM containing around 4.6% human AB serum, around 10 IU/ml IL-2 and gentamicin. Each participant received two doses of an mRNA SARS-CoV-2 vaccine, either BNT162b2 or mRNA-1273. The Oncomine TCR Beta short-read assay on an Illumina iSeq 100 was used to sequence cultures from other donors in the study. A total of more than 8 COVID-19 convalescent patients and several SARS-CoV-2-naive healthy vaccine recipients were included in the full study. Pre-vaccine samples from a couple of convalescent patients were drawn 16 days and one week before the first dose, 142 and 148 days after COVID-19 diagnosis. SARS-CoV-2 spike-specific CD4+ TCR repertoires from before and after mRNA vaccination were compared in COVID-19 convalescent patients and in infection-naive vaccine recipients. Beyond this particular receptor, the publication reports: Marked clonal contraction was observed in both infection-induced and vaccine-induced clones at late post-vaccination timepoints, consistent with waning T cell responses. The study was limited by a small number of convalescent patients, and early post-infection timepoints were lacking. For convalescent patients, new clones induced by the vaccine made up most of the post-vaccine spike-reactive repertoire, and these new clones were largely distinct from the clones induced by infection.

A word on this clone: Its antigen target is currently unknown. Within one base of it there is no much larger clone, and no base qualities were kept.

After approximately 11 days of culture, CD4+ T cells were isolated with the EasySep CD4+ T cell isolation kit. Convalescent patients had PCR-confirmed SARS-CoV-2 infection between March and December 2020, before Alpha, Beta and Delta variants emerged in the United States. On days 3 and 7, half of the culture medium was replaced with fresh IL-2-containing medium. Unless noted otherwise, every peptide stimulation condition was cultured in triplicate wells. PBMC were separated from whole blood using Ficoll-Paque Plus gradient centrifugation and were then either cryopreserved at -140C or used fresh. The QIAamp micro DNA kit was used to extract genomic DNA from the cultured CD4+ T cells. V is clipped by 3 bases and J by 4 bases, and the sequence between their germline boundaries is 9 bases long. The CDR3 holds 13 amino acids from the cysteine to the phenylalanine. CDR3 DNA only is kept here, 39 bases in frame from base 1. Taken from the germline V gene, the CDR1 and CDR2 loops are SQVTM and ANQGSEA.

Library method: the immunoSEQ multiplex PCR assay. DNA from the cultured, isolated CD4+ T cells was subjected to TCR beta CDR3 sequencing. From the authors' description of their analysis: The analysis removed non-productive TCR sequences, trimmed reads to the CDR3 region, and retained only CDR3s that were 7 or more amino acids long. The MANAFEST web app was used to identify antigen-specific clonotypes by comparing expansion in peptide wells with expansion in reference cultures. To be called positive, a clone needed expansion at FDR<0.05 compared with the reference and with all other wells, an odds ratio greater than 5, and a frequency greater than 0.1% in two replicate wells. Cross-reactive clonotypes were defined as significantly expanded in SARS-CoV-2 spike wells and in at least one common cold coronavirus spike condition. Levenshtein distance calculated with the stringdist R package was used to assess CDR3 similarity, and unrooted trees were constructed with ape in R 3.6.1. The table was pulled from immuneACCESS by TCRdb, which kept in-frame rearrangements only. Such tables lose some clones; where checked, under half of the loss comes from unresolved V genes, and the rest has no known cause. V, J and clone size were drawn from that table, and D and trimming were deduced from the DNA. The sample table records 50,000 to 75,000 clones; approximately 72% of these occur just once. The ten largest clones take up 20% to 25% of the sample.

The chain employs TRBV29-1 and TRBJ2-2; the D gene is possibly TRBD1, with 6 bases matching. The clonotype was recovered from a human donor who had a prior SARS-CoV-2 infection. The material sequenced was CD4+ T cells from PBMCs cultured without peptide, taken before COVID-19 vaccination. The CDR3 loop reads CSVDRGFTGELFF. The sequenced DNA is TGCAGCGTTGATAGGGGGTTCACCGGGGAGCTGTTTTTT.